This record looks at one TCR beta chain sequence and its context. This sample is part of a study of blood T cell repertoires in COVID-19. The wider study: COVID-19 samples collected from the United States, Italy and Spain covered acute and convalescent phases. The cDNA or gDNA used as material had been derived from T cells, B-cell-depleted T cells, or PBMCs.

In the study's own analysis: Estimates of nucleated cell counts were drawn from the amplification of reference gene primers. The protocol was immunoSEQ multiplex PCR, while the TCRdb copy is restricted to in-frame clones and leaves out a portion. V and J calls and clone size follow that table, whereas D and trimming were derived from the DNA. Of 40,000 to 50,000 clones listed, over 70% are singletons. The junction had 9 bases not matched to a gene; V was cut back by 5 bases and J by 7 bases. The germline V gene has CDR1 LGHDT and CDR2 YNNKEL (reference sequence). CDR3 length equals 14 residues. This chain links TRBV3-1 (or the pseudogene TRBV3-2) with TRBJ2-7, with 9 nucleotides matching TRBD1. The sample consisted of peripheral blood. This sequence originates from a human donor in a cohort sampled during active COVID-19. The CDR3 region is CASSSHGQGWEQYF. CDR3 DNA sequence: TGTGCCAGCAGCTCACACGGACAGGGGTGGGAGCAGTACTTC.